This entry lists 8 T cell receptor beta chains sequenced from one sample in a study of T cell repertoires in cytomegalovirus infection. Each CDR3 protein gets one entry after TCRdb re-called the reads with MiXCR. The table includes 100,000 to 150,000 distinct CDR3 sequences, roughly a quarter detected once. No cognate antigen is known for these TCRs. The specimen sequenced was PBMCs, sequenced either directly or after in vitro stimulation (not recorded which). These receptors originate from a human donor in good health (CMV status not recorded). Some clones in this sample may be carry-over from other donors' samples.

This clonotype turned up a few times. The rearrangement joins TRBV25-1 to TRBJ2-2; D is unresolved. Germline-derived CDR1 and CDR2 are MGHDK and SYGVNS. This CDR3 spans 13 amino acids. V dropped 6 bases and J dropped 1 base, with 6 bases sitting between them. DNA for the CDR3: TGTGCCAGCAGAAACGAGAACACCGGGGAGCTGTTTTTT. The encoded protein is CASRNENTGELFF. Looking up the rest from reference TRBV25-1 and TRBJ2-2 gives the full variable domain: EADIYQTPRYLVIGTGKKITLECSQTMGHDKMYWYQQDPGMELHLIHYSYGVNSTEKGDLSSESTVSRIRTEHFPLTLESARPSHTSQYLCASRNENTGELFFGEGSRLTVL.

This clonotype was counted between two and nine times. The CDR3 spells CSARDPRSGGGTREQFF. CDR3 sequence (DNA): TGCAGTGCTAGAGATCCCCGGTCGGGAGGTGGGACGCGTGAGCAGTTCTTC. This chain connects TRBV20-1 to TRBJ2-1; the match to TRBD2 covers 7 bases. Germline-derived CDR1 and CDR2 are DFQATT and SNEGSKA (reference sequence). Losses at the gene ends were 0 bases for V and 9 bases for J; bases not matched to a gene: 17. The CDR3 totals 17 residues.

The table lists this clonotype with a few counts. For the CDR3, the DNA is TGTGCCACCAGCAAAAGTCAACGCGGAAACACAGATACGCAGTATTTT. Encoded protein: CATSKSQRGNTDTQYF. The chain is built from TRBV15 and TRBJ2-3; D gene ambiguous. The germline V gene encodes CDR1 LNHNV and CDR2 YYDKDF (reference sequence). V gave up 4 bases and J gave up 2 bases, with 16 bases separating them. There are 16 residues in the CDR3. The whole variable domain, filled in from reference TRBV15 and TRBJ2-3, reads DAMVIQNPRYQVTQFGKPVTLSCSQTLNHNVMYWYQQKSSQAPKLLFHYYDKDFNNEADTPDNFQSRRPNTSFCFLDIRSPGLGDTAMYLCATSKSQRGNTDTQYFGPGTRLTVL.

The rearrangement uses TRBV14 and TRBJ1-1; TRBD1 matches 7 bases. Germline loops: CDR1 SGHDN, CDR2 FVKESK. J gave up 2 bases and V 2 bases, and 2 bases lay outside the gene matches. This CDR3 region has 14 residues. The CDR3: CASSQTGVNTEAFF. In DNA form, the CDR3 reads TGTGCCAGCAGCCAAACAGGGGTAAACACTGAAGCTTTCTTT. Full variable domain (remainder filled in from reference TRBV14 and TRBJ1-1): EAGVTQFPSHSVIEKGQTVTLRCDPISGHDNLYWYRRVMGKEIKFLLHFVKESKQDESGMPNNRFLAERTGGTYSTLKVQPAELEDSGVYFCASSQTGVNTEAFFGQGTRLTVV.

The CDR3 region has the DNA TGCGCCAGCAGCCAAGATTGGCAGGGAGTTTATAATTCACCCCTCCACTTT. This encodes CASSQDWQGVYNSPLHF. The chain combines TRBV4-1 with TRBJ1-6; D possibly corresponds to TRBD1 (5 bases). The V gene's germline CDR1 is MGHRA and CDR2 YSYEKL. V gave up 0 bases and J gave up 4 bases, with 13 bases separating them. The CDR3 extends over 17 amino acids.

The chain employs TRBV20-1 and TRBJ1-2; 9 bases align to TRBD1. The CDR3 covers 16 residues. The V gene end was trimmed by 5 bases and the J gene end by 7 bases; junction bases not matched to a gene: 17. Germline V gene data show CDR1 as DFQATT and CDR2 as SNEGSKA (reference sequence). The CDR3 nucleotides read TGCAGTGCTCGAGTTTCGCGGGACAGGGAAAGCTCTGGCTACACCTTC. Translating it yields CSARVSRDRESSGYTF.

Many counts were recorded for this clonotype. The J gene is TRBJ2-1, the V gene TRBV7-6; TRBD1 matches at 7 bases. Germline loops: CDR1 SGHVS, CDR2 FNYEAQ. The trim removed 4 bases at V and 0 bases at J, leaving 6 bases unmatched. The CDR3 has 16 residues. The CDR3 protein is CASSSMTGRSYNEQFF. DNA of the CDR3: TGTGCCAGCAGCTCAATGACAGGGCGCTCCTACAATGAGCAGTTCTTC.

This clonotype appeared many times. J is TRBJ2-3 and V is TRBV11-2, with a possible D match to TRBD2 (5 bases). CDR1 is SGHAT, CDR2 FQNNGV, per germline. CDR3 length equals 15 residues. Trimming cost V 1 base and J 0 bases, with 8 bases left between them. The CDR3 reads CASSLGESSTDTQYF. The CDR3 coding sequence is TGTGCCAGCAGCTTAGGGGAGTCTAGCACAGATACGCAGTATTTT.